What follows are 21 T cell receptor beta chains derived from one specimen sequenced in a study of CD8 T cells in ankylosing spondylitis. TCRdb analysed the 5' RACE reads with MiXCR anew, one entry per CDR3 protein. The sample holds around 490,000 distinct CDR3 sequences, approximately 5.3% seen once. For these receptors, no antigen is known. Regarding the study as a whole: Made up of fewer than ten highly homologous variants, a TCR beta motif appeared characteristic of ankylosing spondylitis blood.

Sequencing input: blood, either unsorted or a sorted T cell fraction (not recorded which). These receptors all come from a male donor with ankylosing spondylitis.

This clonotype occurred many times. This chain connects TRBV7-2 to TRBJ2-2; D is undetermined. Germline V gene data show CDR1 as SGHTA and CDR2 as FQGNSA. The V end lost 6 bases, the J end lost 0 bases, and 17 bases lay between the germline ends. The CDR3 contains 17 residues. The CDR3 here is CASSSVARIPNTGELFF. The CDR3 nucleotides read TGTGCCAGCAGTTCCGTCGCGAGGATCCCGAACACCGGGGAGCTGTTTTTT. The full variable domain, its missing parts supplied by reference TRBV7-2 and TRBJ2-2, is GAGVSQSPSNKVTEKGKDVELRCDPISGHTALYWYRQSLGQGLEFLIYFQGNSAPDKSGLPSDRFSAERTGGSVSTLTIQRTQQEDSAVYLCASSSVARIPNTGELFFGEGSRLTVL.

This clonotype has a count of ten or more. J is TRBJ2-3 and V is TRBV20-1, with a weak D call TRBD1 (5 bases). Trimming removed 4 bases at V and 4 bases at J, with 6 bases between. The CDR3 runs to 11 residues. The germline gives CDR1 DFQATT, CDR2 SNEGSKA (reference sequence). DNA for the CDR3: TGCAGTGCTACAGGGCCAGATACGCAGTATTTT. This encodes CSATGPDTQYF.

The table lists this clonotype with many counts. This chain links TRBV29-1 with TRBJ2-5; tentative D call: TRBD1 (6 bases). The CDR3 runs 11 residues. Per germline, CDR1 SQVTM and CDR2 ANQGSEA. V was cut by 5 bases and J by 5 bases, with 9 bases left in between. The CDR3 sequence is CSVIQGETQYF. The CDR3 DNA reads as TGCAGCGTTATTCAGGGGGAGACCCAGTACTTC.

This clonotype was seen a handful of times. The chain joins TRBV11-2 to TRBJ1-1, with D unresolved. CDR3 length: 16 residues. The germline V gene has CDR1 SGHAT and CDR2 FQNNGV. Trimming took off 6 bases at V and 0 bases at J, with 17 bases between the two ends. The CDR3 here is CASRVGADIMNTEAFF. The DNA for the CDR3 is TGTGCCAGCAGAGTTGGAGCGGATATCATGAACACTGAAGCTTTCTTT.

This clonotype has a count of ten or more. The chain employs TRBV7-2 and TRBJ2-3; possibly TRBD1 for D (6 bases). Trimming stripped 6 bases from V and 8 bases from J, with 15 bases between. This CDR3 comprises 13 residues. Germline V lookup: CDR1 SGHTA, CDR2 FQGNSA. The CDR3 spells CASRGQGAVTQYF. The CDR3, as DNA: TGTGCCAGCAGGGGACAAGGGGCTGTTACGCAGTATTTT.

At least ten counts were recorded for this clonotype. The chain recombines TRBV28 with TRBJ2-7; D is ambiguous. The CDR3 consists of 13 residues. Germline loops: CDR1 MDHEN, CDR2 SYDVKM. Trimming removed 6 bases at V and 6 bases at J, with 15 bases between. This CDR3 is CASRLNQGIEQYF. The CDR3 DNA reads as TGTGCCAGCAGACTCAACCAAGGGATCGAGCAGTACTTC.

This clonotype was picked up a small number of times. The chain joins TRBV28 to TRBJ2-7; possible D gene TRBD2, 5 bases. The CDR3 totals 11 residues. V was pared by 6 bases and J by 7 bases, with 10 bases between. Germline lookup yields CDR1 MDHEN and CDR2 SYDVKM. The DNA for the CDR3 is TGTGCCAGCAGACGAGGCGGGGAGCAGTACTTC. Encoded protein: CASRRGGEQYF.

This clonotype was seen many times. For the CDR3, the DNA is TGTGCCAGCTCACCGGGACAGGGGTTGGATGAGTTCTTC. This codes for CASSPGQGLDEFF. The gene calls are TRBV18 and TRBJ2-1; 10 bases agree with TRBD1. The V gene end was trimmed by 3 bases and the J gene end by 14 bases; junction bases not matched to a gene: 7. The CDR3 is made up of 13 amino acids. In germline, CDR1 is KGHSH, CDR2 LQKENI.

This clonotype was found a few times. This chain links TRBV7-2 with TRBJ1-2; D gene ambiguous. Germline assignment: CDR1 SGHTA and CDR2 FQGNSA. V was trimmed by 5 bases and J by 2 bases, leaving 15 bases between them. This CDR3 is built from 15 residues. CDR3 protein: CASSRRLGGNYGYTF. The CDR3 nucleotides read TGTGCCAGCAGCCGCCGGTTGGGCGGGAACTATGGCTACACCTTC. The full variable domain, its missing parts supplied by reference TRBV7-2 and TRBJ1-2, is GAGVSQSPSNKVTEKGKDVELRCDPISGHTALYWYRQSLGQGLEFLIYFQGNSAPDKSGLPSDRFSAERTGGSVSTLTIQRTQQEDSAVYLCASSRRLGGNYGYTFGSGTRLTVV.

This clonotype was seen ten or more times. The chain has TRBV6-2 or TRBV6-3 and TRBJ2-2; D remains ambiguous. With 8 bases removed from V and 1 base from J, the gap between germline ends came to 11 bases. Germline loops: CDR1 MNHEY, CDR2 SVGEGT. The CDR3 runs 14 residues. The DNA for the CDR3 is TGTGCCAGCCGCAGGACGGGGAACACCGGGGAGCTGTTTTTT. Protein product: CASRRTGNTGELFF.

Only a few counts were recorded for this clonotype. The gene calls are TRBV4-1 and TRBJ2-7, with unresolved D. Trimming took off 1 base at V and 0 bases at J, with 13 bases between the two ends. Germline V gives CDR1 MGHRA, CDR2 YSYEKL. The CDR3 is 16 amino acids. CDR3 nucleotides: TGCGCCAGCAGCCAAGCCGAGACACCTAGCTCCTACGAGCAGTACTTC. Amino acids: CASSQAETPSSYEQYF.

This clonotype appeared many times. The genes are TRBV11-2 and TRBJ1-1; the D gene is possibly TRBD1 (5 bases). Germline lookup yields CDR1 SGHAT and CDR2 FQNNGV. Trimming shortened V by 2 bases and J by 1 base, and 17 bases separated the two germline ends. The CDR3 extends over 17 amino acids. The CDR3 loop is CASSLMGREGWNTEAFF. CDR3 DNA: TGTGCCAGCAGCTTAATGGGCAGGGAGGGGTGGAACACTGAAGCTTTCTTT. Variable domain in full (rest from reference TRBV11-2 and TRBJ1-1): EAGVAQSPRYKIIEKRQSVAFWCNPISGHATLYWYQQILGQGPKLLIQFQNNGVVDDSQLPKDRFSAERLKGVDSTLKIQPAKLEDSAVYLCASSLMGREGWNTEAFFGQGTRLTVV.

The sample holds many counts of this clonotype. This chain connects TRBV7-9 to TRBJ2-3; 10 nucleotides match TRBD2. Germline CDR1 and CDR2: SEHNR and FQNEAQ (reference sequence). The CDR3 runs to 17 residues. The V and J ends lost 4 bases and 4 bases, in that order; junction bases with no gene match: 11. Written as DNA, the CDR3 is TGTGCCAGCAGCTCCTTCCAGCGGGAGGGGGAGGCAGATACGCAGTATTTT. Translation gives CASSSFQREGEADTQYF.

In this sample, this clonotype turned up many times. This sequence joins TRBV20-1 and TRBJ2-1, with 14 bases aligning to TRBD2. Unmatched junction bases numbered 5, after V lost 3 bases and J lost 10 bases. Germline CDR1 and CDR2: DFQATT and SNEGSKA (reference sequence). The CDR3 contains 14 residues. The CDR3 is CSASGTSGSGEQFF. In nucleotides, the CDR3 is TGCAGTGCTAGTGGGACTAGCGGGAGCGGCGAGCAGTTCTTC.

The chain recombines TRBV5-1 with TRBJ2-6; tentatively, D is TRBD1 or TRBD2 (5 bases each). CDR3 length equals 16 residues. Germline V gives CDR1 SGHRS, CDR2 YFSETQ. The V end lost 4 bases, the J end lost 5 bases, and 16 bases lay between the germline ends. The CDR3 sequence: CASSGDGLGRANVLTF. The CDR3 coding sequence is TGCGCCAGCAGCGGGGACGGCTTGGGCCGGGCCAACGTCCTGACTTTC.

CDR3 sequence: CASSEASLAGGVTDTQYF. The CDR3 coding sequence is TGTGCCAGCAGTGAAGCGTCCCTAGCGGGAGGTGTTACAGATACGCAGTATTTT. J is TRBJ2-3 and V is TRBV2; TRBD2 aligns across 11 bases. Germline V gene sequence: CDR1 SNHLY, CDR2 FYNNEI. The CDR3 is 18 amino acids. V lost 0 bases and J lost 3; bases outside the gene matches: 8.

The gene calls are TRBV4-3 and TRBJ2-1; 7 bases are shared with TRBD2. Per germline, CDR1 LGHNA and CDR2 YSLEER. The CDR3 is made up of 16 amino acids. V shed 0 bases and J 3 bases; nucleotides not matched to a gene: 5. The chain's CDR3 is CASSQERLAYYNEQFF. Written as DNA, the CDR3 is TGCGCCAGCAGCCAAGAACGACTAGCTTACTACAATGAGCAGTTCTTC.

This clonotype was counted many times. The chain employs TRBV6-2 or TRBV6-3 and TRBJ1-2, with D hard to call. The CDR3 loop spans 15 amino acids. The V gene lost 6 bases and the J gene lost 2 bases, with 16 bases spanning the gap. CDR1 MNHEY and CDR2 SVGEGT come from the germline V gene. CDR3 in amino acids: CASRKDGRGNYGYTF. The CDR3 DNA is TGTGCCAGCAGGAAAGACGGGAGAGGAAACTATGGCTACACCTTC.

The table lists this clonotype with many counts. The genes are TRBV7-8 and TRBJ1-1, with 8 bases lining up with TRBD1. V was pared by 5 bases and J by 0 bases, with 5 bases of the junction left unmatched. In germline, CDR1 is SGHVS, CDR2 FQNEAQ. The CDR3 contains 15 residues. Here the CDR3 reads CASSRQGRLNTEAFF. Here the CDR3 DNA reads TGTGCCAGCAGCCGACAGGGGAGATTGAACACTGAAGCTTTCTTT.

This clonotype showed up just a few times. The J gene is TRBJ2-7, the V gene TRBV9, with no clear D. The CDR3 loop spans 13 amino acids. Per germline, CDR1 SGDLS and CDR2 YYNGEE. V dropped 3 bases and J dropped 3 bases, with 10 bases sitting between them. CDR3 sequence (DNA): TGTGCCAGCAGCGGCGCCGCGCTCTACGAGCAGTACTTC. Protein: CASSGAALYEQYF.

This clonotype has a count of ten or more. This chain links TRBV20-1 with TRBJ2-5; a weak D match, TRBD2 (6 bases). Looked up from germline, CDR1 is DFQATT and CDR2 is SNEGSKA (reference sequence). The CDR3 runs 14 residues. Trimming removed 0 bases at V and 5 bases at J, with 13 bases between. CDR3 DNA sequence: TGCAGTGCTAGAGACCGGCGGGGTGGCGAGACCCAGTACTTC. Translating gives CSARDRRGGETQYF.